This entry describes one TCR beta chain. Its antigen is unidentified. These data originate in a study of T cells after posttransplantation cyclophosphamide. The study, taken as a whole, reports: Blood and skin or GI T cell repertoires showed limited TRB overlap.

Measured with immunoSEQ multiplex PCR; TCRdb has only the in-frame clones, and not every one. The sample contains fewer than 30,000 clones, 86% of which appear only once. The CDR3 covers 14 residues. V shed 5 bases and J 6 bases; nucleotides not matched to a gene: 7. Germline V gives CDR1 SGHVS, CDR2 FQNEAQ. The chain is built from TRBV7-8 and TRBJ2-7, with 10 bases identical to TRBD2. The receptor comes from a woman aged 55-75 years with a blood cancer, CMV-positive, and with a related stem cell donor. Sequenced: PBMCs. The CDR3 nucleotides are TGTGCCAGCAGCCCTAGCGGGAGTCCTTCCGAGCAGTACTTC. Protein sequence: CASSPSGSPSEQYF.